This T cell receptor (beta chain) appears in the sequencing data of a study of CD8 T cells in ankylosing spondylitis. Study-wide results and caveats: A motif in TCR beta, a set of about 8 highly homologous variants, appeared characteristic of ankylosing spondylitis blood.

Germline CDR1 reads KGHDR; CDR2 reads SFDVKD. V was pared by 5 bases and J by 7 bases, with 11 bases between. This CDR3 has 13 amino acids. Each CDR3 protein gets one entry after TCRdb re-called the 5' RACE reads with MiXCR. The data hold hundreds of thousands of distinct CDR3 sequences, with 10% to 15% observed a single time. This clonotype was picked up a small number of times. Its antigen remains unidentified. The sample comprised blood, either unsorted or a sorted T cell fraction (not recorded which). This chain uses TRBV24-1 with TRBJ2-1; D ambiguous. The sequence came from a male donor with ankylosing spondylitis. CDR3 DNA sequence: TGTGCCACCAGTGTTGGATTTTGGAATGAGCAGTTCTTC. It translates to CATSVGFWNEQFF.